This TCR beta chain was sequenced in a study of OX40 agonist ivuxolimab in advanced cancers. Generated by immunoSEQ multiplex PCR, the TCRdb table keeps only in-frame clones and is missing some. Of tens of thousands of clones detected, almost 85% appear once; the ten largest clones hold 5.5%. V was cut by 1 base and J by 8 bases, with 11 bases left in between. Per the germline V gene, CDR1 is MDHEN and CDR2 is SYDVKM. The CDR3 covers 14 residues. The sequencing used CD4+ or CD8+ T cells sorted from blood, collected in a trial of the OX40 agonist ivuxolimab. This clonotype was obtained from an adult with an advanced solid tumor such as melanoma, head and neck, liver or kidney cancer. The chain has TRBV28 and TRBJ1-4; possible D gene TRBD1, 6 bases. Written as DNA, the CDR3 is TGTGCCAGCAGTTTATCAGGGGTTGGGGAAAAACTGTTTTTT. Amino acid sequence: CASSLSGVGEKLFF.